The 14 T cell receptor beta chains below were found in one sample sequenced in a study of blood T cell repertoires in COVID-19. The method was immunoSEQ multiplex PCR; TCRdb's version includes in-frame clones alone and lacks a portion of them. The sample records 65,000 to 95,000 clones, roughly 80% being singletons. Sequencing was carried out using peripheral blood. Receptors originate from an elderly man with active or convalescent COVID-19.

The chain has TRBV30 and TRBJ1-1, with 7 bases lining up with TRBD1. The V gene end was trimmed by 5 bases and the J gene end by 8 bases; junction bases not matched to a gene: 11. This CDR3 has 13 amino acids. Germline loops: CDR1 GTSNPN, CDR2 SVGIG (reference sequence). CDR3 DNA sequence: TGTGCCTGGGCCGGGACAGCTCCCAGCGAAGCTTTCTTT. It specifies CAWAGTAPSEAFF. Complete variable domain (other parts from reference TRBV30 and TRBJ1-1): SQTIHQWPATLVQPVGSPLSLECTVEGTSNPNLYWYRQAAGRGLQLLFYSVGIGQISSEVPQNLSASRPQDRQFILSSKKLLLSDSGFYLCAWAGTAPSEAFFGQGTRLTVV.

The chain employs TRBV5-1 and TRBJ1-2; 9 bases line up with TRBD1. CDR1 and CDR2 from the germline V gene are SGHRS and YFSETQ. V dropped 3 bases and J dropped 4; count of bases not matched to a gene: 7. This CDR3 contains 15 residues. CDR3 DNA: TGCGCCAGCAGCTACGACAGGGGGTCGATCTATGGCTACACCTTC. Its protein product is CASSYDRGSIYGYTF.

The chain recombines TRBV11-2 with TRBJ1-6, with D unresolved. There are 16 residues in the CDR3. The germline gives CDR1 SGHAT, CDR2 FQNNGV. The V gene lost 6 bases and the J gene lost 0 bases, with 12 bases spanning the gap. CDR3 region: CASRIDRSSYNSPLHF. In nucleotides, the CDR3 is TGTGCCAGCAGGATCGATCGCAGCTCCTATAATTCACCCCTCCACTTT.

J is TRBJ2-3 and V is TRBV10-1, with TRBD2 matching over 10 bases. The ends lost 3 bases at V and 1 base at J; junction bases unmatched: 4. The germline V gene has CDR1 WNHNN and CDR2 SYGVQD (reference sequence). CDR3 size: 16 residues. CDR3 bases: TGCGCCAGCAGTGACTCCCTAGCGGGGGGCACAGATACGCAGTATTTT. It translates to CASSDSLAGGTDTQYF.

This chain joins TRBV5-1 and TRBJ1-1; possible D gene TRBD1, 5 bases. The germline gives CDR1 SGHRS, CDR2 YFSETQ. V was cut by 3 bases and J by 7 bases, with 16 bases left in between. The CDR3 contains 14 residues. The CDR3 reads CASSSRDLGDEAFF. CDR3 in DNA: TGCGCCAGCAGCTCCAGGGATTTGGGCGATGAAGCTTTCTTT.

This clone turned up a few times. V is TRBV9 and J is TRBJ1-2; 9 nucleotides align to TRBD1. The CDR3 has 16 amino acids. The junction had 7 bases not matched to a gene; V was cut back by 3 bases and J by 1 base. Germline assignment: CDR1 SGDLS and CDR2 YYNGEE. This CDR3 is CASSGGTGRYNYGYTF. The CDR3 coding sequence is TGTGCCAGCAGCGGAGGGACAGGGAGGTATAACTATGGCTACACCTTC.

The chain joins TRBV28 to TRBJ1-3, with 7 positions matching TRBD1. This CDR3 is 17 amino acids long. From germline, CDR1 is MDHEN and CDR2 SYDVKM. J lost 3 bases, V lost 3 bases, and 11 bases had no gene match. The CDR3 DNA reads as TGTGCCAGCAGTTTGTTAATTGGAGGGGGCGATGGAAACACCATATATTTT. Its translation: CASSLLIGGGDGNTIYF. Filled out from reference TRBV28 and TRBJ1-3, the complete variable domain reads DVKVTQSSRYLVKRTGEKVFLECVQDMDHENMFWYRQDPGLGLRLIYFSYDVKMKEKGDIPEGYSVSREKKERFSLILESASTNQTSMYLCASSLLIGGGDGNTIYFGEGSWLTVV.

V gene TRBV2 combines with J gene TRBJ2-2; TRBD2 agrees at 14 bases. This CDR3 has 16 residues. After removal of 4 bases from V and 4 bases from J, the junction contained 2 bases not matched to a gene. Germline V gives CDR1 SNHLY, CDR2 FYNNEI. The CDR3 region has the DNA TGTGCCAGCAGTGCGGGGACTAGCGGGAGCACCGGGGAGCTGTTTTTT. The encoded protein is CASSAGTSGSTGELFF.

V usage is TRBV29-1 and J usage is TRBJ2-3, with D possibly TRBD2 on 5 matching bases. Germline lookup yields CDR1 SQVTM and CDR2 ANQGSEA. The CDR3 consists of 12 residues. V was pared by 2 bases and J by 3 bases, with 6 bases between. CDR3 residues: CSVERGTDTQYF. The CDR3 DNA sequence: TGCAGCGTTGAACGGGGAACAGATACGCAGTATTTT.

The chain couples TRBV27 to TRBJ2-2, with a possible D match to TRBD1 (6 bases). CDR1 and CDR2 from the germline V gene are MNHEY and SMNVEV (reference sequence). Trimming removed 6 bases at V and 1 base at J, with 18 bases between. CDR3 length equals 17 residues. The CDR3 sequence is CASSLGPGTLNTGELFF. In DNA form, the CDR3 reads TGTGCCAGCAGCCTAGGCCCCGGGACATTGAACACCGGGGAGCTGTTTTTT.

The chain has TRBV5-1 and TRBJ1-4; D is uncertain. The CDR3 is made up of 13 amino acids. Germline-derived CDR1 and CDR2 are SGHRS and YFSETQ. V was clipped by 5 bases and J by 2 bases, with 7 bases between them. The CDR3 region is CASSGATNEKLFF. For the CDR3, the DNA is TGCGCCAGCAGTGGAGCCACTAATGAAAAACTGTTTTTT.

The V and J genes are TRBV11-2 and TRBJ1-1; 7 nucleotides align to TRBD1. The CDR3 runs 14 residues. The junction had 3 bases not matched to a gene; V was cut back by 0 bases and J by 5 bases. CDR1 and CDR2 (germline): SGHAT, FQNNGV. Written as DNA, the CDR3 is TGTGCCAGCAGCTTAGAAGTACAGGGGACTGAAGCTTTCTTT. Protein product: CASSLEVQGTEAFF.

The V gene is TRBV5-1, the J gene TRBJ2-1; a weak D match, TRBD2 (5 bases). Looked up from germline, CDR1 is SGHRS and CDR2 is YFSETQ. This CDR3 spans 13 amino acids. The V and J ends lost 4 bases and 9 bases respectively, with 14 bases between them. CDR3: CASSVDGVSEQFF. The CDR3 DNA follows: TGCGCCAGCAGCGTGGACGGGGTAAGTGAGCAGTTCTTC.

This clone showed up just once. The chain recombines TRBV25-1 with TRBJ1-2; possibly TRBD1 for D (6 bases). CDR3 length: 15 residues. The germline CDR1 and CDR2 sequences are MGHDK and SYGVNS. V was clipped by 4 bases and J by 8 bases, with 20 bases between them. The CDR3 protein is CASSATGFGVFGYTF. CDR3 nucleotide sequence: TGTGCCAGCAGTGCGACAGGTTTTGGGGTGTTCGGCTACACCTTC.